The rows below give T cell receptor beta chains drawn from one sample of a study of T cells in localized non-small cell lung cancer. Clones were read by immunoSEQ multiplex PCR, and TCRdb kept only the in-frame ones, dropping some. The data show around 35,000 clones, around 93% seen once. The input for sequencing was peripheral blood mononuclear cells, taken before any cancer treatment. These receptors came from a female donor at least 60 years old with stage II lung adenocarcinoma. The CDR3 runs from the conserved cysteine through the conserved F or W. The D gene is left open where the match is weak. Size tells how often a clone was seen (once, few, many) or the class of an expanded clone, and some rows leave it out.

-	TRBV5-1	TRBJ2-3	TRBD2	TGCGCCAGCAGCACGGGACTAGCGGCAGATACGCAGTATTTT	CASSTGLAADTQYF
-	TRBV7-3	TRBJ1-6	-	TGTGCCAGCAGCTTATCGATCGGTTCACCCCTCCACTTT	CASSLSIGSPLHF
-	TRBV19	TRBJ2-2	TRBD2	TGTGCCAGTAGTACCTGGACCGGGAGGGGAATATTAAACACCGGGGAGCTGTTTTTT	CASSTWTGRGILNTGELFF
-	TRBV6-5	TRBJ1-2	TRBD1	TGTGCCAGCAGCACGACAGGGGGCAATGGCTACACCTTC	CASSTTGGNGYTF
-	TRBV19	TRBJ2-1	-	TGTGCCAGTAGTATATCCCAGGGGAGGAACAATGAGCAGTTCTTC	CASSISQGRNNEQFF
few	TRBV4-3	TRBJ1-2	TRBD1	TGCGCCAGCAGCCAAGAAAGGACAGGGTCTCCCTATGGCTACACCTTC	CASSQERTGSPYGYTF
-	TRBV5-1	TRBJ2-1	-	TGCGCCAGCAGCTTGGGCGACAGTCCTTACAATGAGCAGTTCTTC	CASSLGDSPYNEQFF
-	TRBV4-3	TRBJ2-2	-	TGCGCCAGCAGCCAAGATCTTATACGGGGACCGAACACCGGGGAGCTGTTTTTT	CASSQDLIRGPNTGELFF
-	TRBV9	TRBJ2-1	-	TGTGCCAGCAGCGTCCAGTATGAGCAGTTCTTC	CASSVQYEQFF
-	TRBV5-5	TRBJ1-1	-	TGTGCCAGCAGCTTCGCCCTGATTGACACTGAAGCTTTCTTT	CASSFALIDTEAFF
few	TRBV6-4	TRBJ2-3	-	TGTGCCAGCAGTGGGGACGATAGCACAGATACGCAGTATTTT	CASSGDDSTDTQYF
-	TRBV29-1	TRBJ1-1	-	TGCAGCGTGACTGGACAGCTAAACACTGAAGCTTTCTTT	CSVTGQLNTEAFF
-	TRBV28	TRBJ1-1	-	TGTGCCAGCAGTCAATTGGACGATGAAGCTTTCTTT	CASSQLDDEAFF
-	TRBV18	TRBJ1-3	-	TGTGCCAGCTCACGGGAGGCGCCGGCCTCTGGAAACACCATATATTTT	CASSREAPASGNTIYF
-	TRBV28	TRBJ2-7	-	TGTGCCAGCACCACCCCCGGAGATTTGACCTACGAGCAGTACTTC	CASTTPGDLTYEQYF
-	TRBV19	TRBJ2-1	TRBD1	TGTGCCAGTAGTATAGGTGGGACAGTCAATGAGCAGTTCTTC	CASSIGGTVNEQFF
-	TRBV19	TRBJ1-5	-	TGTGCCAGTAGTATCCGGCAGGTGAGCAATCAGCCCCAGCATTTT	CASSIRQVSNQPQHF
once	TRBV7-2	TRBJ2-7	-	TGTGCCAGCAGCTTAATAGAGGCTTACGAGCAGTACTTC	CASSLIEAYEQYF
-	TRBV18	TRBJ1-2	-	TGTGCCAGCTCACCAATCTCGGACCTGACCATGGTGGGCTACACCTTC	CASSPISDLTMVGYTF
once	TRBV5-4	TRBJ1-1	-	TGTGCCAGCAGCTTGGCAGGTGATAACACTGAAGCTTTCTTT	CASSLAGDNTEAFF